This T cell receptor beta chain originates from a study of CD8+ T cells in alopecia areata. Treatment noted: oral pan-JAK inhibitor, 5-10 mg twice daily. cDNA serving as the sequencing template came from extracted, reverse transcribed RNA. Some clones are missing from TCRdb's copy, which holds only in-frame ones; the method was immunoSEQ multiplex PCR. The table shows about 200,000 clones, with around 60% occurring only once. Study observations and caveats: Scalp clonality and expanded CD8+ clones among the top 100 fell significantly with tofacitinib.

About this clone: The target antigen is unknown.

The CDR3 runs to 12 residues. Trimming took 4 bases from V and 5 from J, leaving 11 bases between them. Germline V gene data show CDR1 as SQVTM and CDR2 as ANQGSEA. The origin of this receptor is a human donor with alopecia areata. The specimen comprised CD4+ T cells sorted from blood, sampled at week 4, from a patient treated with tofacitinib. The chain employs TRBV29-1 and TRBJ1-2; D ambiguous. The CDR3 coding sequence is TGCAGCGTTGTGTCGGGCTATTATGGCTACACCTTC. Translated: CSVVSGYYGYTF.